This T cell receptor (beta chain) was documented in a study of OX40 agonist ivuxolimab in advanced cancers. Profiled with immunoSEQ multiplex PCR; TCRdb holds only in-frame clones, not every one. The profile covers 53,000 or so clones, with less than 90% appearing a single time and about 0.65% taken by the ten largest. General study points: The antigens recognized by the expanded peripheral T cells, that is their antigen specificity, were not determined.

This CDR3 has 15 residues. Trimming took off 0 bases at V and 7 bases at J, with 18 bases between the two ends. Per the germline V gene, CDR1 is GTSNPN and CDR2 is SVGIG (reference sequence). Concerning this clone: Its antigen is as yet unknown.

Sequenced here: CD4+ or CD8+ T cells sorted from blood, sampled in a trial of the OX40 agonist ivuxolimab. This receptor was obtained from an adult with an advanced solid tumor such as melanoma, head and neck, liver or kidney cancer. The V and J genes are TRBV30 and TRBJ1-2, with D unclear. The chain's CDR3 is CAWSVSAATRGGYTF. The CDR3 nucleotides read TGTGCCTGGAGTGTTTCGGCGGCCACACGGGGTGGCTACACCTTC.